This note documents a single T cell receptor (beta chain) sequence. The antigen is undetermined. This specimen belongs to a study of a mutant IDH1 vaccine in newly diagnosed glioma. Across the whole study: With temozolomide cycles, or 4-6 weeks after radiotherapy alone, vaccination was started. Earlier therapy was either radiotherapy, temozolomide, or both, and most got both.

Profiled with immunoSEQ multiplex PCR; TCRdb holds only in-frame clones, not every one. The sample yields around 46,000 clones, more than 70% seen once. Specified time point: week 5, during vaccination. Each dose of the vaccine consisted of 300 ug of mutant IDH1 20-mer peptide, with topical imiquimod. With 5 bases removed from V and 1 base from J, the gap between germline ends came to 11 bases. Germline CDR1 MNHEY, CDR2 SMNVEV (reference sequence). The CDR3 runs to 14 residues. The specimen comprised PBMCs, sampled from a glioma patient whose treatment included an IDH1 peptide vaccine. The V gene is TRBV27, the J gene TRBJ2-5; weak D call: TRBD1 (6 bases). The origin of this receptor is a man aged 50 or older with glioma. The CDR3, as DNA: TGTGCCAGCAGTCAGACAGGTCCCCAAGAGACCCAGTACTTC. It yields the protein CASSQTGPQETQYF.